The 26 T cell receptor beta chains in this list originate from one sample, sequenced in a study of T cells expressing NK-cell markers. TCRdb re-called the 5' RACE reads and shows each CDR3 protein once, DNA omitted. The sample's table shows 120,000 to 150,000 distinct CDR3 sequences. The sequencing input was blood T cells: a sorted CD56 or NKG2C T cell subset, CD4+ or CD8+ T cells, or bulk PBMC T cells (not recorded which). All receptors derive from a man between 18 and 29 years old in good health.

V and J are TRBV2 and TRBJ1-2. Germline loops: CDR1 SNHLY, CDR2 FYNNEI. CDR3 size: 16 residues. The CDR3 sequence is CASSEKVWVSNYGYTF.

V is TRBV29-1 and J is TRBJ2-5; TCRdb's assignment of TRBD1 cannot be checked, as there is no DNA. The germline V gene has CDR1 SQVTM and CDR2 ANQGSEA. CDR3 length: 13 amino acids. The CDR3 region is CSVITGQQETQYF.

The CDR3 reads CASSFSRHGRERGSYNSPLHF. The chain joins TRBV11-2 to TRBJ1-6. Germline V gives CDR1 SGHAT, CDR2 FQNNGV. The CDR3 has 21 amino acids.

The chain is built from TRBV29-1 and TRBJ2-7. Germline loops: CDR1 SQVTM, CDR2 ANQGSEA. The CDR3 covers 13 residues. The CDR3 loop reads CSVEASLASEQYF.

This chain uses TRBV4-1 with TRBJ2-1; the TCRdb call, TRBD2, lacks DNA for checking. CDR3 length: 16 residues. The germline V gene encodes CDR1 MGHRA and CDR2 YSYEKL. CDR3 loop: CASSQGLAGFYNEQFF.

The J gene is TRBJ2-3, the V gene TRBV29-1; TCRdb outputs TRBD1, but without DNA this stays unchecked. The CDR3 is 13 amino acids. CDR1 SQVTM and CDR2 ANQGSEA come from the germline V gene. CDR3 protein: CSVEGDSTDTQYF.

The CDR3 loop reads CASSLSSGNNEQFF. The chain has TRBV7-8 and TRBJ2-1; the TRBD2 assignment by TCRdb is unverifiable without DNA. The CDR3 is 14 residues long. Germline V gives CDR1 SGHVS, CDR2 FQNEAQ. The full variable domain, its missing parts supplied by reference TRBV7-8 and TRBJ2-1, is GAGVSQSPRYKVAKRGQDVALRCDPISGHVSLFWYQQALGQGPEFLTYFQNEAQLDKSGLPSDRFFAERPEGSVSTLKIQRTQQEDSAVYLCASSLSSGNNEQFFGPGTRLTVL.

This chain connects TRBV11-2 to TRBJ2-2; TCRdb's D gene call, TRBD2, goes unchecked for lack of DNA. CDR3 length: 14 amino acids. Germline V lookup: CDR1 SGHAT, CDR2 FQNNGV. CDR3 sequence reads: CASSPEGLTGELFF.

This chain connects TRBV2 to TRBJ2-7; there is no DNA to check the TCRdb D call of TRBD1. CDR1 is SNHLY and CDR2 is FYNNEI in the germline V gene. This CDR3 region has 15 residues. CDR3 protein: CAIIFRDGRRYEQYF. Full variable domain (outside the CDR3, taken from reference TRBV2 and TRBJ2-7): EPEVTQTPSHQVTQMGQEVILRCVPISNHLYFYWYRQILGQKVEFLVSFYNNEISEKSEIFDDQFSVERPDGSNFTLKIRSTKLEDSAMYFCAIIFRDGRRYEQYFGPGTRLTVT.

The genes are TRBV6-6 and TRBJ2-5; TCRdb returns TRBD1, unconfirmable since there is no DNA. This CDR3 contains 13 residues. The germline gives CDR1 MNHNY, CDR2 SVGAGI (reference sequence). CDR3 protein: CASSQTGGETQYF.

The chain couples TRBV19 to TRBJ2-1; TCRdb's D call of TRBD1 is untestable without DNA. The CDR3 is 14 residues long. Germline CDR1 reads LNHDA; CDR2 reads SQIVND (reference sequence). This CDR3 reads CASSTQGEVNEQFF.

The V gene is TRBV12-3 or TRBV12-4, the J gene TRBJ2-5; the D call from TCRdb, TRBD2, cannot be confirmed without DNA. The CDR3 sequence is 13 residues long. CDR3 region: CASSFGGMETQYF.

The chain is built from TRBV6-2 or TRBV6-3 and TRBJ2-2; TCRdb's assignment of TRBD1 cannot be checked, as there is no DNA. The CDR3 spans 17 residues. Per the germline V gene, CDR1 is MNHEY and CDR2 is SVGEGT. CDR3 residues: CASSPILTGPNTGELFF.

The chain's CDR3 is CASSPYGGGAKNIQYF. The rearrangement links TRBV12-3 or TRBV12-4 to TRBJ2-4. The CDR3 is made up of 16 amino acids.

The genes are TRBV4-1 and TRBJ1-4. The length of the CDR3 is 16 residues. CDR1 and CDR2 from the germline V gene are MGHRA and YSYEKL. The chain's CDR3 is CASSQDQGLLGEKLFF.

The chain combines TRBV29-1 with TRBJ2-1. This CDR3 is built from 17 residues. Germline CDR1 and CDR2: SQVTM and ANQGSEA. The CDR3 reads CSVEGFVHTLAYNEQFF.

CDR3 sequence reads: CASSLNSGSAYNEQFF. V gene TRBV27 combines with J gene TRBJ2-1; TCRdb's D call of TRBD2 is untestable without DNA. The CDR3 loop spans 16 amino acids. CDR1 is MNHEY, CDR2 SMNVEV, per germline (reference sequence).

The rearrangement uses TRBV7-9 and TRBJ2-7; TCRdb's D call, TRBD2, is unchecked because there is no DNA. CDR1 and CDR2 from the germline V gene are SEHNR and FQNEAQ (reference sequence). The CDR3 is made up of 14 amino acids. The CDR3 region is CASSRGGLASEQYF.

CDR3 sequence reads: CSVDWSADNEQFF. The chain employs TRBV29-1 and TRBJ2-1. The V gene's germline CDR1 is SQVTM and CDR2 ANQGSEA. CDR3 length: 13 residues.

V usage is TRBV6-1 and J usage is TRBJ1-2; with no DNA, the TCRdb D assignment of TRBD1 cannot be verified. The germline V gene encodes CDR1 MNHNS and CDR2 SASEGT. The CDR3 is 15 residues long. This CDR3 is CASSLTTRGGRGYTF.

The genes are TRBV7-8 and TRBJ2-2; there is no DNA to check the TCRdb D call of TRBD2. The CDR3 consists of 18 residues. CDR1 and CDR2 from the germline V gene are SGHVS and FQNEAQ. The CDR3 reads CASSPGLAGEANTGELFF.

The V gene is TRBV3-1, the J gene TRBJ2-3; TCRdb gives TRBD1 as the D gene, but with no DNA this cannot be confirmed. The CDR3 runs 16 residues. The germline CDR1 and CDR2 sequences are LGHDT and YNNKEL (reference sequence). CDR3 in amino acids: CASSLGQGPNTDTQYF.

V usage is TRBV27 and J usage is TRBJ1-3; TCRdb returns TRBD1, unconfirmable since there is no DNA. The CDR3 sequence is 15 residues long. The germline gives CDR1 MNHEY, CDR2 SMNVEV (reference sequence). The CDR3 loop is CASSPSGGLGNTIYF.

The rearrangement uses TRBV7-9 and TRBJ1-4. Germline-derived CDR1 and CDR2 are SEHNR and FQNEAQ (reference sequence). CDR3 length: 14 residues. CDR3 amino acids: CASSPIGSLEKLFF.

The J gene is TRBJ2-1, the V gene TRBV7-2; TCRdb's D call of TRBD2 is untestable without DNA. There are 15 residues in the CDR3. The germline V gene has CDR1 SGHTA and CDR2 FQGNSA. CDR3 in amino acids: CASSFVNSRYNEQFF.

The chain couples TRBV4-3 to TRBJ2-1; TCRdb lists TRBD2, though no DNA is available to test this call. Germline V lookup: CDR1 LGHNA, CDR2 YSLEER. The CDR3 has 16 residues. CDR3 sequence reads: CASSQGDLFFYNEQFF.